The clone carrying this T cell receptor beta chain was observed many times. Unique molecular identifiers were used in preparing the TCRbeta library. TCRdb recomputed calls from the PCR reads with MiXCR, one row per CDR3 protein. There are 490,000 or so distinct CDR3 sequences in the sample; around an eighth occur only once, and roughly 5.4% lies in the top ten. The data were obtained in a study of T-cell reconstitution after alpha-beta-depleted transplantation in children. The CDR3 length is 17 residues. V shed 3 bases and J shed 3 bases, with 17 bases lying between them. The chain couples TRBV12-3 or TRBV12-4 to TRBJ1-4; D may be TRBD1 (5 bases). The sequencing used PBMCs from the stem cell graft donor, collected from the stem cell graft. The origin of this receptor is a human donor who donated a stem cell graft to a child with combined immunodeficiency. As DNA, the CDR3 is TGTGCCAGCAGTTTCGGGGGGGTACCCATGTCTAATGAAAAACTGTTTTTT. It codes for CASSFGGVPMSNEKLFF.